These 10 T cell receptor beta chains came from one sample sequenced in a study of OX40 agonist ivuxolimab in advanced cancers. This table comes from immunoSEQ multiplex PCR, and its TCRdb copy is limited to in-frame clones, with some not included. The sample carries about 78,000 clones, 70% to 85% recorded once. The source was CD4+ or CD8+ T cells sorted from blood, collected in a trial of the OX40 agonist ivuxolimab. These receptors all come from an adult with an advanced solid tumor such as melanoma, head and neck, liver or kidney cancer.

The chain joins TRBV27 to TRBJ1-5; D is uncertain. Germline-derived CDR1 and CDR2 are MNHEY and SMNVEV (reference sequence). The CDR3 spans 14 residues. Deletions cut 6 bases from V and 7 bases from J, with 16 bases between. The CDR3 protein is CASRNSGPRQPQHF. CDR3 in DNA: TGTGCCAGCAGAAACTCCGGGCCGAGACAGCCCCAGCATTTT.

The rearrangement joins TRBV9 to TRBJ1-1; TRBD1 matches 7 bases. V shed 2 bases and J 4 bases; nucleotides not matched to a gene: 2. Germline V CDR1 and CDR2: SGDLS, YYNGEE. The CDR3 loop spans 13 amino acids. The CDR3 sequence is CASSVTGFTEAFF. The CDR3 DNA reads as TGTGCCAGCAGCGTGACAGGGTTCACTGAAGCTTTCTTT. Combining the CDR3 with reference TRBV9 and TRBJ1-1 gives the whole variable domain DSGVTQTPKHLITATGQRVTLRCSPRSGDLSVYWYQQSLDQGLQFLIQYYNGEERAKGNILERFSAQQFPDLHSELNLSSLELGDSALYFCASSVTGFTEAFFGQGTRLTVV.

This clone was picked up a small number of times. Written as DNA, the CDR3 is TGTGCCAGCTCACCAGGGACAGGGAAATTCTACACCTTC. Translated, it gives CASSPGTGKFYTF. The chain joins TRBV18 to TRBJ1-2; the match to TRBD1 covers 9 bases. The CDR3 length is 13 residues. CDR1 and CDR2 from the germline V gene are KGHSH and LQKENI. The V segment lost 2 bases and the J segment 10 bases; nucleotides outside the gene matches: 5.

The chain recombines TRBV10-3 with TRBJ2-3; 9 bases match TRBD2. The V gene's germline CDR1 is ENHRY and CDR2 SYGVKD. J gave up 0 bases and V 1 base, and 5 bases lay outside the gene matches. This CDR3 region has 17 residues. The CDR3 region is CAISEFSLAGSTDTQYF. In DNA form, the CDR3 reads TGTGCCATCAGTGAGTTCTCCCTAGCGGGGAGCACAGATACGCAGTATTTT.

The genes are TRBV5-4 and TRBJ2-3; TRBD2 matches at 8 bases. V was clipped by 4 bases and J by 4 bases; unmatched bases: 5. The germline V gene encodes CDR1 SGHNT and CDR2 YYREEE (reference sequence). The CDR3 consists of 14 residues. In nucleotides, the CDR3 is TGTGCCAGCAGCCAAGCGGGGGCCGCAGATACGCAGTATTTT. This encodes CASSQAGAADTQYF. The full variable domain, in which reference TRBV5-4 and TRBJ2-3 provide the parts outside the CDR3, is ETGVTQSPTHLIKTRGQQVTLRCSSQSGHNTVSWYQQALGQGPQFIFQYYREEENGRGNFPPRFSGLQFPNYSSELNVNALELDDSALYLCASSQAGAADTQYFGPGTRLTVL.

This chain links TRBV30 with TRBJ1-2, with D perhaps TRBD1 (5 bases). The CDR3 extends over 15 amino acids. Germline loops: CDR1 GTSNPN, CDR2 SVGIG (reference sequence). Trimming took 4 bases from V and 5 from J, leaving 20 bases between them. The CDR3 nucleotides are TGTGCCTGGACCAGGGACTCCATTATCACGTATGGCTACACCTTC. Translating gives CAWTRDSIITYGYTF.

The rearrangement links TRBV7-8 to TRBJ1-1; D is perhaps TRBD1 (5 bases). Germline CDR1 and CDR2: SGHVS and FQNEAQ. The CDR3 runs to 15 residues. V gave up 0 bases and J gave up 1 base, with 9 bases separating them. CDR3 in DNA: TGTGCCAGCAGCTTAGCGCAGGGAACGAACACTGAAGCTTTCTTT. This codes for CASSLAQGTNTEAFF.

The CDR3: CASSLRDTDEAFF. DNA for the CDR3: TGCGCCAGCAGCTTGAGGGACACCGATGAAGCTTTCTTT. This chain uses TRBV5-1 with TRBJ1-1; possibly TRBD1 for D (6 bases). The V end was cut by 1 base, the J end by 7 bases, with 11 bases between. The CDR3 is 13 residues long. Per the germline V gene, CDR1 is SGHRS and CDR2 is YFSETQ. Full variable domain (rest looked up from reference TRBV5-1 and TRBJ1-1): KAGVTQTPRYLIKTRGQQVTLSCSPISGHRSVSWYQQTPGQGLQFLFEYFSETQRNKGNFPGRFSGRQFSNSRSEMNVSTLELGDSALYLCASSLRDTDEAFFGQGTRLTVV.

This clone was found a few times. The chain has TRBV19 and TRBJ1-1, with D maybe TRBD1 (6 bases). The CDR3 is 13 residues long. In germline, CDR1 is LNHDA, CDR2 SQIVND (reference sequence). Trimming pared 3 bases from V and 7 bases from J, leaving 12 bases between. Here the CDR3 DNA reads TGTGCCAGTAGTATGAGGCAGGGGAGTGAAGCTTTCTTT. It is translated as CASSMRQGSEAFF.

The chain carries TRBV6-1 and TRBJ2-7; 10 positions agree with TRBD2. V lost 2 bases, J lost 7 bases, and 11 bases stayed unmatched. This CDR3 is built from 16 residues. Germline V lookup: CDR1 MNHNS, CDR2 SASEGT. The DNA of the CDR3 is TGTGCCAGCAGTGAAATCAGGGCTAGCGGGGGACGGGAGCAGTACTTC. This translates into CASSEIRASGGREQYF.